What follows are 10 T cell receptor beta chains derived from one specimen sequenced in a study of blood T cell repertoires in COVID-19. The data were produced by immunoSEQ multiplex PCR, yet TCRdb's version contains in-frame clones alone and is incomplete. The repertoire holds approximately 40,000 clones, with around 80% as singletons. The source material was peripheral blood. The receptors here all came from a man aged 80 or over with active or convalescent COVID-19.

The gene calls are TRBV2 and TRBJ2-7; 13 nucleotides match TRBD2. The germline gives CDR1 SNHLY, CDR2 FYNNEI. V dropped 4 bases and J dropped 0; count of bases not matched to a gene: 6. The CDR3 has 17 residues. The CDR3 loop is CASSGLAGGAPSYEQYF. The CDR3 nucleotides read TGTGCCAGCAGTGGACTAGCGGGAGGAGCCCCCTCCTACGAGCAGTACTTC.

J is TRBJ2-3 and V is TRBV9; 8 positions agree with TRBD2. The V gene end was trimmed by 4 bases and the J gene end by 0 bases; junction bases not matched to a gene: 13. The CDR3 is 18 amino acids. Germline V gives CDR1 SGDLS, CDR2 YYNGEE. This CDR3 is CASSRAGLGGSSTDTQYF. CDR3 sequence (DNA): TGTGCCAGCAGCCGGGCGGGACTAGGAGGAAGTAGCACAGATACGCAGTATTTT.

The rearrangement links TRBV3-1 (or the pseudogene TRBV3-2) to TRBJ1-5; TRBD1 might be the D (6 bases). Trimming removed 0 bases at V and 9 bases at J, with 18 bases between. CDR1 LGHDT and CDR2 YNNKEL come from the germline V gene (reference sequence). The CDR3 covers 16 residues. CDR3 DNA sequence: TGTGCCAGCAGCCAAGAGGGACGTACAGGGTCCTGGCCCCAGCATTTT. Translated, it gives CASSQEGRTGSWPQHF.

The CDR3 DNA sequence: TGTGCCAGCAGGGCCGGGACAGGGGGCGGCGAGCAGTACTTC. Amino acid sequence: CASRAGTGGGEQYF. This rearrangement joins TRBV5-4 to TRBJ2-7; 12 bases align to TRBD1. The V and J ends lost 5 bases and 6 bases, in that order; junction bases with no gene match: 6. This CDR3 contains 14 residues. The V gene's germline CDR1 is SGHNT and CDR2 YYREEE (reference sequence). The full variable domain, with the rest looked up from reference TRBV5-4 and TRBJ2-7, is ETGVTQSPTHLIKTRGQQVTLRCSSQSGHNTVSWYQQALGQGPQFIFQYYREEENGRGNFPPRFSGLQFPNYSSELNVNALELDDSALYLCASRAGTGGGEQYFGPGTRLTVT.

This clone was seen only once. The V gene is TRBV5-5, the J gene TRBJ2-1; TRBD2 matches 9 bases. The trim removed 6 bases at V and 10 bases at J, leaving 14 bases unmatched. This CDR3 has 15 amino acids. Germline CDR1 and CDR2: SGHKS and YYEKEE (reference sequence). Written as DNA, the CDR3 is TGTGCCAGCACCTCAGCGGGGGGCATTTCGGCCGAGCAGTTCTTC. As protein: CASTSAGGISAEQFF.

The chain couples TRBV4-1 to TRBJ2-3; D possibly corresponds to TRBD1 (7 bases). CDR3 size: 15 residues. The germline V gene has CDR1 MGHRA and CDR2 YSYEKL. The V gene lost 3 bases and the J gene lost 3 bases, with 13 bases spanning the gap. The CDR3 is CASSQGGQRTDTQYF. CDR3 in DNA: TGCGCCAGCAGCCAGGGGGGACAGCGTACAGATACGCAGTATTTT.

The chain couples TRBV27 to TRBJ1-4, with D maybe TRBD1 (6 bases). This CDR3 comprises 12 residues. Per the germline V gene, CDR1 is MNHEY and CDR2 is SMNVEV (reference sequence). V lost 6 bases and J 10 bases, leaving 12 bases between the germline ends. The CDR3 loop is CASSATRGKLFF. In DNA, the CDR3 is TGTGCCAGCAGCGCTACCAGGGGAAAACTGTTTTTT.

Turning to this clone: Mismatch with germline at one junction end may stem from a read error. The rearrangement joins TRBV4-2 to TRBJ1-2; 9 bases agree with TRBD1. This CDR3 region has 13 residues. CDR1 and CDR2 (germline): LGHNA, YNFKEQ. CDR3 sequence: CASSQGLDRGVYF. The CDR3 bases are TGTGCCAGCAGCCAAGGTCTGGACAGGGGAGTATATTTC.

In its sample, this clone was seen a few times. The chain is built from TRBV7-3 and TRBJ2-3; TRBD2 matches 9 bases. V lost 4 bases to trimming and J lost 3 bases; unmatched junction nucleotides: 5. The germline V gene has CDR1 SGHTA and CDR2 FQGTGA. CDR3 size: 15 residues. Here the CDR3 reads CASSYSGSATDTQYF. DNA for the CDR3: TGTGCCAGCAGCTATAGCGGGAGTGCGACAGATACGCAGTATTTT.

V and J are TRBV5-6 and TRBJ2-7, with D possibly TRBD2 on 5 matching bases. Germline V lookup: CDR1 SGHDT, CDR2 YYEEEE. The V gene lost 5 bases and the J gene lost 3 bases, with 18 bases spanning the gap. The CDR3 runs to 15 residues. The CDR3 coding sequence is TGTGCCAGCAGAGTTTTGTCCGGGAATAACTACGAGCAGTACTTC. Translating gives CASRVLSGNNYEQYF.